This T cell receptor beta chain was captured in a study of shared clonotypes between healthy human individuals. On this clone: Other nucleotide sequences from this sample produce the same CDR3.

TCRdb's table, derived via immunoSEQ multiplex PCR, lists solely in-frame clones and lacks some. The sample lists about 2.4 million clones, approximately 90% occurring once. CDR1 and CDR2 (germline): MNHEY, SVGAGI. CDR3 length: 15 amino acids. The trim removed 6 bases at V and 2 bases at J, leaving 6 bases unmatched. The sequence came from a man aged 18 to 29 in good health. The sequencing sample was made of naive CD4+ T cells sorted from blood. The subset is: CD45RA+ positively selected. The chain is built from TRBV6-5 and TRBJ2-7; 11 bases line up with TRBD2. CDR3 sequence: CASRPGLAGTYEQYF. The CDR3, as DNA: TGTGCCAGCAGACCCGGACTAGCGGGTACCTACGAGCAGTACTTC.